The sequence of this T cell receptor beta chain was determined in a study of control samples from healthy donors and cancer patients. Sequencing was performed with immunoSEQ multiplex PCR; in TCRdb, only in-frame clones are kept and a portion is missing. The sample consists of about 84,000 clones, 90% to 95% of them appearing once. Germline CDR1 and CDR2: SGHKS and YYEKEE (reference sequence). The CDR3 spans 14 residues. V was cut by 1 base and J by 9 bases, with 14 bases left in between. Sequences were obtained from blood. The chain joins TRBV5-5 to TRBJ2-1, with D maybe TRBD2 (5 bases). The sequence was collected from a man under 40 in good health. CDR3 bases: TGTGCCAGCAGCTTGTGGGAGTCGCTCAGTGAGCAGTTCTTC. The encoded protein is CASSLWESLSEQFF.